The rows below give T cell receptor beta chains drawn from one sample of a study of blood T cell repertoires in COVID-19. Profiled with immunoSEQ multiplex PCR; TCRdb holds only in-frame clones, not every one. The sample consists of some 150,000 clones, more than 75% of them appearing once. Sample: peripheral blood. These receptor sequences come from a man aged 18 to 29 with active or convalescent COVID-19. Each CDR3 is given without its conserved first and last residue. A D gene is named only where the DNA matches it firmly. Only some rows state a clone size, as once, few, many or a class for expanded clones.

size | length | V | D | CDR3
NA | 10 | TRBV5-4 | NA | ASSSLGYEQY
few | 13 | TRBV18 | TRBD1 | ASSRETGVSYEQY
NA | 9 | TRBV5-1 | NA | ASSLDGLPF
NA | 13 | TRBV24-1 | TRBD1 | ATSDTGAPNYEQY
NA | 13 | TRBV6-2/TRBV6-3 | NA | ASSYSGLLNYGYT
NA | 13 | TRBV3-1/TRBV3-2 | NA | ASSPDGNSNQPQH
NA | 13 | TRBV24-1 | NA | ATSEGGGAYYEQY
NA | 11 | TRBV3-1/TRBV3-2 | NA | ASSQGLNQPQH
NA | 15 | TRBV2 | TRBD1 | ARPMGQNILSGNTIY
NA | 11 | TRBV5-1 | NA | ASSLKGDTEAF
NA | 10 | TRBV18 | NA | ASSSKQETQY
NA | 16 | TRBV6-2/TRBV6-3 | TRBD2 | ASSSGLAGTPGRETQY
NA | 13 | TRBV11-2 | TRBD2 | ASSLLASGHLSQY
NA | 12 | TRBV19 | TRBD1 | ASRPGQDNSPLH
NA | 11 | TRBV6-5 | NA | ASSSLRGEKLF
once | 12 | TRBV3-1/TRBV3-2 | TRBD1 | ASSQGDRNQPQH
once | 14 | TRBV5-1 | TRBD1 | ASSLRPRDREEKLF
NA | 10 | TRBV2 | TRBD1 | ASGRGSQPQH
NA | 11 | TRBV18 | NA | ASSPIRGPEAF
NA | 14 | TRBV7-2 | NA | ASSPRAVLRNTEAF
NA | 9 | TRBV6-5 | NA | ASRRAEEAF
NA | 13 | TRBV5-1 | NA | ASSLVSAAGEKLF
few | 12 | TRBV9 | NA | ASSLGYITDEQF
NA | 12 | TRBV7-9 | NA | ASSSRGGNSPLH
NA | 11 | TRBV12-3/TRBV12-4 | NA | ASSPGVDYGYT
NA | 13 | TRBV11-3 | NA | ASSQARGRRGEQF
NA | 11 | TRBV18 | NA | ASLKAVNTEAF
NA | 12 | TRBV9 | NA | ASSVEAGNYGYT
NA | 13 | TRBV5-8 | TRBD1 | ASSLGQGTNNEQF
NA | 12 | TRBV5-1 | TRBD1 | ASSPDRDNQPQH
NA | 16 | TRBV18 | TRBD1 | ASSPRPGQGALYSPLH
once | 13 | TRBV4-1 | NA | ASSLESYSNQPQH
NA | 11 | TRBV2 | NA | ASRRTINEKLF
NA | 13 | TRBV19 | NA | ASSIEGARTDTQY
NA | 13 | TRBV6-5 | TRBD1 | ASSQSGQGLQPQH
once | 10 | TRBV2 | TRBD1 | ASRGGTAEQY
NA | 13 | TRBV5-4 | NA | ASSSPRGGNTEAF